The 30 T cell receptor beta chains below were found in one sample sequenced in a study of cytomegalovirus exposure and HLA in healthy donors. Primers: 60 Vbeta forward and 13 Jbeta reverse. Generated by immunoSEQ multiplex PCR, the TCRdb table keeps only in-frame clones and is missing some. This sample carries about 200,000 clones, roughly three quarters of them seen once, and the ten largest clones take about 0.37%. Sequenced sample: PBMCs. These receptors were taken from a male donor in good health and CMV-seropositive.

The V gene is TRBV7-2, the J gene TRBJ1-4; 8 nucleotides line up with TRBD1. The V segment lost 1 base and the J segment 15 bases; nucleotides outside the gene matches: 4. Germline V CDR1 and CDR2: SGHTA, FQGNSA. The CDR3 covers 12 residues. The CDR3 spells CASSLGTGRVFF. CDR3 nucleotide sequence: TGTGCCAGCAGCTTAGGGACAGGGAGGGTGTTTTTT.

The rearrangement links TRBV7-9 to TRBJ1-3, with D possibly TRBD1 on 6 matching bases. V was trimmed by 4 bases and J by 3 bases, leaving 13 bases between them. This CDR3 region has 15 residues. CDR1 is SEHNR, CDR2 FQNEAQ, per germline (reference sequence). CDR3 sequence (DNA): TGTGCCAGCAGCTATACGGGGGGCGGTGGAAACACCATATATTTT. Protein sequence: CASSYTGGGGNTIYF.

This chain connects TRBV5-1 to TRBJ1-5, with a weak D call TRBD1 (6 bases). The CDR3 contains 15 residues. Deletions cut 0 bases from V and 6 bases from J, with 13 bases between. Germline CDR1 and CDR2: SGHRS and YFSETQ. The DNA of the CDR3 is TGCGCCAGCAGCTTGGGGTCCGGGGGGCTTCAGCCCCAGCATTTT. This sequence encodes CASSLGSGGLQPQHF.

This clone was found once. This rearrangement joins TRBV7-8 to TRBJ2-7, with D perhaps TRBD1 (5 bases). The CDR3 has 15 residues. Germline V gene lookup returns CDR1 SGHVS and CDR2 FQNEAQ. Trimming shortened V by 2 bases and J by 5 bases, and 16 bases separated the two germline ends. The CDR3: CASSLNFQGPNEQYF. In DNA form, the CDR3 reads TGTGCCAGCAGCTTAAATTTCCAGGGTCCCAACGAGCAGTACTTC.

The CDR3 nucleotides read TGTGCCATCAGTGACCCGGGACAGGGGGCAAACATTCAGTACTTC. Amino acid sequence: CAISDPGQGANIQYF. The rearrangement uses TRBV10-3 and TRBJ2-4; 12 bases map to TRBD1. This CDR3 region has 15 residues. Germline V gene data show CDR1 as ENHRY and CDR2 as SYGVKD. The junction had 3 bases not matched to a gene; V was cut back by 3 bases and J by 6 bases.

The count of this clone is one. J is TRBJ1-5 and V is TRBV5-6, with D tentatively TRBD1 (6 bases). Germline values: CDR1 SGHDT, CDR2 YYEEEE. With 5 bases removed from V and 7 bases from J, the gap between germline ends came to 16 bases. The CDR3 runs to 14 residues. The CDR3, as DNA: TGTGCCAGCAGTTGGCGGGGGCCGGGGCAGCCCCAGCATTTT. This gives the protein CASSWRGPGQPQHF.

This clone was counted a few times. Here the CDR3 omits its conserved ending phenylalanine or tryptophan, so a read error is the likely source. The V gene is TRBV30, the J gene TRBJ1-5, with D possibly being TRBD1 (6 bases). CDR1 is GTSNPN and CDR2 is SVGIG in the germline V gene (reference sequence). V was pared by 2 bases and J by 7 bases, with 15 bases between. The CDR3 length is 14 residues. Here the CDR3 DNA reads TGTGCCTGGAGTAGGGGGGGGTCGGGGCAGCCCCAGCATCTT. This translates into CAWSRGGSGQPQHL.

This clone has only one observation. The V gene is TRBV5-1, the J gene TRBJ2-6; 7 bases agree with TRBD2. Unmatched junction bases numbered 1, after V lost 4 bases and J lost 0 bases. The CDR3 runs to 15 residues. Germline-derived CDR1 and CDR2 are SGHRS and YFSETQ. This CDR3 is CASSPGGSGANVLTF. CDR3 sequence (DNA): TGCGCCAGCAGCCCGGGGGGCTCTGGGGCCAACGTCCTGACTTTC.

The genes are TRBV7-2 and TRBJ1-2; a possible D gene is TRBD1 (5 bases). Trimming stripped 6 bases from V and 7 bases from J, with 15 bases between. This CDR3 spans 13 amino acids. Germline loops: CDR1 SGHTA, CDR2 FQGNSA. In DNA, the CDR3 is TGTGCCAGCAGGCCCGGAGGGGAACCTGGCTACACCTTC. It translates to CASRPGGEPGYTF. Based on the CDR3 plus reference TRBV7-2 and TRBJ1-2, the full variable domain is GAGVSQSPSNKVTEKGKDVELRCDPISGHTALYWYRQSLGQGLEFLIYFQGNSAPDKSGLPSDRFSAERTGGSVSTLTIQRTQQEDSAVYLCASRPGGEPGYTFGSGTRLTVV.

This rearrangement joins TRBV4-2 to TRBJ1-4, with 7 bases fitting TRBD1. Germline CDR1 reads LGHNA; CDR2 reads YNFKEQ. V shed 1 base and J 1 base; nucleotides not matched to a gene: 3. There are 16 residues in the CDR3. The CDR3, as DNA: TGTGCCAGCAGCCAAGGAGACAGGGAAACTAATGAAAAACTGTTTTTT. It encodes CASSQGDRETNEKLFF.

This chain uses TRBV28 with TRBJ2-5; D is perhaps TRBD1 (5 bases). V was pared by 2 bases and J by 5 bases, with 18 bases between. Germline V gene lookup returns CDR1 MDHEN and CDR2 SYDVKM. The CDR3 runs to 16 residues. The CDR3 is CASSLIQEGILETQYF. Written as DNA, the CDR3 is TGTGCCAGCAGTTTAATACAGGAAGGGATATTGGAGACCCAGTACTTC.

This chain uses TRBV5-1 with TRBJ2-3; 8 positions agree with TRBD2. Losses at the gene ends were 0 bases for V and 3 bases for J; bases not matched to a gene: 3. This CDR3 spans 15 amino acids. Germline V gives CDR1 SGHRS, CDR2 YFSETQ. The CDR3 region is CASSLVGLGTDTQYF. CDR3 sequence (DNA): TGCGCCAGCAGCTTGGTGGGACTAGGGACAGATACGCAGTATTTT.

The V and J genes are TRBV5-1 and TRBJ2-7, with TRBD2 matching over 11 bases. Germline V gene data show CDR1 as SGHRS and CDR2 as YFSETQ. The length of the CDR3 is 15 residues. The J segment lost 3 bases and the V segment lost 2 bases, leaving 4 bases of the junction unmatched. CDR3 sequence: CASSFAGTSGYEQYF. In DNA form, the CDR3 reads TGCGCCAGCAGCTTCGCCGGGACTAGCGGCTACGAGCAGTACTTC.

The J gene is TRBJ2-5, the V gene TRBV10-2; D may be TRBD2 (6 bases). Between the trimmed V and J ends, which lost 4 bases and 5 bases, there was a span of 11 bases. Germline V gene lookup returns CDR1 WSHSY and CDR2 SAAADI. CDR3 size: 13 residues. CDR3 sequence: CASSASAWETQYF. The CDR3 DNA reads TGCGCCAGCAGTGCTAGCGCTTGGGAGACCCAGTACTTC.

V usage is TRBV7-8 and J usage is TRBJ2-1; 10 bases are a match to TRBD2. The V gene's germline CDR1 is SGHVS and CDR2 FQNEAQ. This CDR3 is 13 amino acids long. The V and J ends lost 0 bases and 13 bases, in that order; junction bases with no gene match: 3. The CDR3 sequence: CASSLALAGVQFF. The CDR3 bases are TGTGCCAGCAGCTTAGCCCTAGCGGGAGTTCAGTTCTTC.

The chain couples TRBV11-2 to TRBJ2-2; a weak D match, TRBD2 (5 bases). The germline gives CDR1 SGHAT, CDR2 FQNNGV. V was pared by 1 base and J by 3 bases, with 12 bases between. The CDR3 is 16 amino acids. In DNA form, the CDR3 reads TGTGCCAGCAGCTTAGCCCGGGGTTCAGACACCGGGGAGCTGTTTTTT. Translated, it gives CASSLARGSDTGELFF.

This chain uses TRBV6-5 with TRBJ2-1, with 8 bases lining up with TRBD1. Per the germline V gene, CDR1 is MNHEY and CDR2 is SVGAGI. The CDR3 is 15 amino acids. J gave up 5 bases and V 3 bases, and 6 bases lay outside the gene matches. Here the CDR3 reads CASSYSGTGNNEQFF. CDR3 sequence (DNA): TGTGCCAGCAGTTATTCCGGGACAGGTAACAATGAGCAGTTCTTC.

This chain connects TRBV7-2 to TRBJ2-3; 8 bases agree with TRBD2. CDR1 is SGHTA and CDR2 is FQGNSA in the germline V gene. Trimming removed 1 base from V and 0 bases from J; junction bases left unmatched: 3. The CDR3 has 16 residues. The CDR3 DNA reads as TGTGCCAGCAGCTTAGAGCGGGGGACTAGCACAGATACGCAGTATTTT. Translated, it gives CASSLERGTSTDTQYF.

The genes are TRBV12-5 and TRBJ2-3; TRBD1 aligns across 8 bases. The germline V gene has CDR1 LGHNT and CDR2 FRNRAP. The CDR3 is made up of 17 amino acids. Unmatched junction bases numbered 12, after V lost 7 bases and J lost 0 bases. The CDR3 nucleotides are TGTGCTAGTGACCAAACAGGGGGTGAACCTAGCACAGATACGCAGTATTTT. This encodes CASDQTGGEPSTDTQYF.

The genes are TRBV6-1 and TRBJ1-2, with D uncertain. V dropped 8 bases and J dropped 8 bases, with 12 bases sitting between them. CDR3 length: 11 residues. Germline CDR1 is MNHNS and CDR2 is SASEGT. The CDR3 sequence is CASEGISGYTF. The CDR3 DNA sequence: TGTGCCAGCGAGGGTATAAGCGGCTACACCTTC.

V is TRBV5-5 and J is TRBJ2-7; TRBD1 might be the D (6 bases). Germline CDR1 is SGHKS and CDR2 is YYEKEE (reference sequence). Trimming removed 4 bases at V and 6 bases at J, with 11 bases between. The CDR3 loop spans 12 amino acids. DNA of the CDR3: TGTGCCAGCAGCATACAGGGCGCCGAGCAGTACTTC. It translates to CASSIQGAEQYF.

The rearrangement uses TRBV28 and TRBJ2-2, with D perhaps TRBD1 (6 bases). Germline CDR1 MDHEN, CDR2 SYDVKM. The CDR3 extends over 16 amino acids. V was shortened by 2 bases and J by 7 bases, with 17 bases between the two germline ends. The CDR3 nucleotides read TGTGCCAGCAGTTTAGGGGGCAGGGTGTTTGGCGGGGAGCTGTTTTTT. Amino acids: CASSLGGRVFGGELFF.

This clone showed up just a few times. V usage is TRBV5-1 and J usage is TRBJ1-4; no firm D call. Deletions cut 7 bases from V and 0 bases from J, with 13 bases between. Germline values: CDR1 SGHRS, CDR2 YFSETQ. The CDR3 has 15 residues. CDR3 bases: TGCGCCAGCTCGAGCTCCCAACCAACTAATGAAAAACTGTTTTTT. Translation gives CASSSSQPTNEKLFF. Combining the CDR3 with reference TRBV5-1 and TRBJ1-4 gives the whole variable domain KAGVTQTPRYLIKTRGQQVTLSCSPISGHRSVSWYQQTPGQGLQFLFEYFSETQRNKGNFPGRFSGRQFSNSRSEMNVSTLELGDSALYLCASSSSQPTNEKLFFGSGTQLSVL.

CDR3 bases: TGTGCCAGCAGACGGCGGGACAGCCCAGGGCCCGGGGAGCTGTTTTTT. It is translated as CASRRRDSPGPGELFF. The chain joins TRBV27 to TRBJ2-2; D perhaps matches TRBD1 (7 bases). Trimming left V 6 bases short and J 6 bases short, with 20 bases between. The germline gives CDR1 MNHEY, CDR2 SMNVEV (reference sequence). This CDR3 is built from 16 residues.

This clone was found once. The chain is built from TRBV18 and TRBJ1-1; D remains unclear. This CDR3 spans 13 amino acids. V shed 0 bases and J shed 3 bases, with 5 bases lying between them. From germline, CDR1 is KGHSH and CDR2 LQKENI. The CDR3, as DNA: TGTGCCAGCTCACCACCGGCTTACACTGAAGCTTTCTTT. Encoded protein: CASSPPAYTEAFF.

In this sample, this clone turned up a few times. The rearrangement links TRBV6-1 to TRBJ2-3; possibly TRBD1 for D (5 bases). Germline V gene data show CDR1 as MNHNS and CDR2 as SASEGT. Trimming shortened V by 4 bases and J by 5 bases, and 16 bases separated the two germline ends. This CDR3 is built from 15 residues. The CDR3, as DNA: TGTGCCAGCAGTGCCCAGGGAAGGGTGCAAGATACGCAGTATTTT. It encodes CASSAQGRVQDTQYF.

The V call is TRBV19, the J call TRBJ1-1; no definite D call. Trimming removed 6 bases from V and 1 base from J, with 6 bases in between. Germline CDR1 LNHDA, CDR2 SQIVND (reference sequence). The length of the CDR3 is 12 residues. CDR3 sequence: CASRGGNTEAFF. The DNA for the CDR3 is TGTGCCAGTAGAGGAGGGAACACTGAAGCTTTCTTT.

The chain links TRBV5-1 to TRBJ2-6; perhaps TRBD2 as D (5 bases). Per the germline V gene, CDR1 is SGHRS and CDR2 is YFSETQ. Trimming took 7 bases from V and 0 from J, leaving 17 bases between them. The CDR3 has 17 residues. CDR3: CASGRKSTASGANVLTF. Here the CDR3 DNA reads TGCGCCAGCGGGAGAAAGTCAACAGCCTCTGGGGCCAACGTCCTGACTTTC. The complete variable domain, with remaining parts taken from reference TRBV5-1 and TRBJ2-6, reads KAGVTQTPRYLIKTRGQQVTLSCSPISGHRSVSWYQQTPGQGLQFLFEYFSETQRNKGNFPGRFSGRQFSNSRSEMNVSTLELGDSALYLCASGRKSTASGANVLTFGAGSRLTVL.

On this clone itself: This CDR3 is also generated by other DNA sequences in the sample. The chain uses TRBV10-3 and TRBJ2-3, with 9 bases fitting TRBD1. Germline lookup yields CDR1 ENHRY and CDR2 SYGVKD. The CDR3 covers 15 residues. Losses at the gene ends were 10 bases for V and 3 bases for J; bases not matched to a gene: 11. In nucleotides, the CDR3 is TGTGCCACAATCCGACAGGGGGAGGGGACAGATACGCAGTATTTT. Translated, it gives CATIRQGEGTDTQYF.

This clone has only a few counts. At the DNA level, this CDR3 is encoded by other sequences in the same sample as well. V usage is TRBV7-2 and J usage is TRBJ2-5; D is ambiguous. The CDR3 totals 11 residues. Deletions cut 4 bases from V and 2 bases from J, with 2 bases between. In germline, CDR1 is SGHTA, CDR2 FQGNSA. Here the CDR3 reads CASSSQETQYF. The CDR3 nucleotides read TGTGCCAGCAGCTCGCAAGAGACCCAGTACTTC.